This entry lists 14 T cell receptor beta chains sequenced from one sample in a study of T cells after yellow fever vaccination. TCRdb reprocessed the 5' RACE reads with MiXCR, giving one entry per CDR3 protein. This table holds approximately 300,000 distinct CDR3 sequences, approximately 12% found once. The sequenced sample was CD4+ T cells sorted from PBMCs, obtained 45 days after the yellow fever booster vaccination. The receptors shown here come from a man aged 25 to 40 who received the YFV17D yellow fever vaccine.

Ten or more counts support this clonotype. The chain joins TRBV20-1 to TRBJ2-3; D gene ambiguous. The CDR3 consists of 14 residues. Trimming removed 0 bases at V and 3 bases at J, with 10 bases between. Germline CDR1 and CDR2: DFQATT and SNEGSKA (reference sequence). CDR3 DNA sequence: TGCAGTGCTAGAGATCGCAGACTGACAGATACGCAGTATTTT. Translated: CSARDRRLTDTQYF.

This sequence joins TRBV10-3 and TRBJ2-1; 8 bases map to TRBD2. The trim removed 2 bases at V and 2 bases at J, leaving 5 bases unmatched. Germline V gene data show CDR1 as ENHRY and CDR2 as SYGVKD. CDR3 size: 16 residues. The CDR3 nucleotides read TGTGCCATCAGTGAGGGGGGAGCGGGAGCCTACAATGAGCAGTTCTTC. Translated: CAISEGGAGAYNEQFF.

The CDR3 nucleotides read TGTGCCAGCAGTTCACGAATTGCCGGGGCCCGAAAACTCTACCCGAACACAGATACGCAGTATTTT. Residues: CASSSRIAGARKLYPNTDTQYF. The chain couples TRBV27 to TRBJ2-3; D could derive from TRBD1 or TRBD2 (5 bases each). CDR1 MNHEY and CDR2 SMNVEV come from the germline V gene (reference sequence). The V end was cut by 4 bases, the J end by 2 bases, with 34 bases between. This CDR3 is 22 amino acids long.

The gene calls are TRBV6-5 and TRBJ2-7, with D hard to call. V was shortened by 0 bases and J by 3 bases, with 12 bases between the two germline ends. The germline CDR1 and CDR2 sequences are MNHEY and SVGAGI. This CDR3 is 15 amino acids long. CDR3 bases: TGTGCCAGCAGTTACTCACCTCCCTCCCGCTACGAGCAGTACTTC. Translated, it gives CASSYSPPSRYEQYF.

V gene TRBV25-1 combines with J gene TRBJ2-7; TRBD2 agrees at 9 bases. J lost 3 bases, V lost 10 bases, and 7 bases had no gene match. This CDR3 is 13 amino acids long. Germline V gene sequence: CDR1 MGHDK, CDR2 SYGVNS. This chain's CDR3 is CATRSSGSYEQYF. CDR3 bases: TGTGCCACTAGGAGTAGCGGGAGCTACGAGCAGTACTTC.

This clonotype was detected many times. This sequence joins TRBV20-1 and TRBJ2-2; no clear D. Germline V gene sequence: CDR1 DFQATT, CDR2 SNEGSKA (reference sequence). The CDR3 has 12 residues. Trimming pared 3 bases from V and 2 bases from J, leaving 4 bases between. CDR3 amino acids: CSARDNTGELFF. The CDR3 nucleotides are TGCAGTGCTAGGGACAACACCGGGGAGCTGTTTTTT.

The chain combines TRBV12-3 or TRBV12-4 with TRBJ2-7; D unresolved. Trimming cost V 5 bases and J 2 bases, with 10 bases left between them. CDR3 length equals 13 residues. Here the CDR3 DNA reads TGTGCCAGCAGTGCCGGTGGGACCTACGAGCAGTACTTC. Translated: CASSAGGTYEQYF.

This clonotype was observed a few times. CDR3 loop: CSASFAKRNNEQFF. The CDR3 DNA sequence: TGCAGTGCTAGTTTCGCAAAGCGGAACAATGAGCAGTTCTTC. This rearrangement joins TRBV20-1 to TRBJ2-1; possible D gene TRBD2, 5 bases. This CDR3 contains 14 residues. Germline V gives CDR1 DFQATT, CDR2 SNEGSKA (reference sequence). With 3 bases removed from V and 5 bases from J, the gap between germline ends came to 14 bases.

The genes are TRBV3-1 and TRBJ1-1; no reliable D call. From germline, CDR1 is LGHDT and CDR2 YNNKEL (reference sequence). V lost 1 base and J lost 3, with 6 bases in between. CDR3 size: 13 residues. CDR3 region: CASSQGSHTEAFF. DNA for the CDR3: TGTGCCAGCAGCCAAGGGTCCCACACTGAAGCTTTCTTT.

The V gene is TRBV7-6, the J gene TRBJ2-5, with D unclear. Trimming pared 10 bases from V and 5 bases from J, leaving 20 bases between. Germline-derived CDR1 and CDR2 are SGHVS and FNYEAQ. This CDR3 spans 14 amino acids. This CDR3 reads CATSAQRGGETQYF. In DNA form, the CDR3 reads TGTGCCACATCCGCCCAACGCGGTGGCGAGACCCAGTACTTC.

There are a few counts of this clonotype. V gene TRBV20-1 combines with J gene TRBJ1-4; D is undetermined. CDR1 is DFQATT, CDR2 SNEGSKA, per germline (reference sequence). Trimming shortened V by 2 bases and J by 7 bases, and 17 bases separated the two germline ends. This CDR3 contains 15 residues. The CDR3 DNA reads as TGCAGTGCTAGACCTAATTCCCAAGGAGGTGAAAAACTGTTTTTT. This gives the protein CSARPNSQGGEKLFF.

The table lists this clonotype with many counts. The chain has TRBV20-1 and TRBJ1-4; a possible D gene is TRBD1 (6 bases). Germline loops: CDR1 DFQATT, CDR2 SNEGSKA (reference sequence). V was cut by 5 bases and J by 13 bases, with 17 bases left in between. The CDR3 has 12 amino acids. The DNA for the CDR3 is TGCAGTGCTCCCGACCGACAGGATAGACTGTTTTTT. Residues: CSAPDRQDRLFF.

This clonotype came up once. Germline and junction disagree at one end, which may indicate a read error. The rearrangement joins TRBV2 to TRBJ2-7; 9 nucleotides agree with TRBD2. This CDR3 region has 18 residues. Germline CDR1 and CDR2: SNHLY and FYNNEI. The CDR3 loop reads CACSAQVIRGRGSYEQYF. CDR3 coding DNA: TGTGCCTGCAGTGCCCAGGTTATCCGCGGGAGGGGCAGCTACGAGCAGTACTTC.

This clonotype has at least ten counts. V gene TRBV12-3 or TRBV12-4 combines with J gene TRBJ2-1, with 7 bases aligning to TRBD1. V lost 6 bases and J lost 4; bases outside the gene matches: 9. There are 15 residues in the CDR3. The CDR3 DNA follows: TGTGCCAGCAGCGAACAGGGGTTAGCTTACAATGAGCAGTTCTTC. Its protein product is CASSEQGLAYNEQFF.